The 15 T cell receptor beta chains below come from one sample, sequenced in a study of T cells in Graves' hyperthyroidism and ophthalmopathy. Amplified TCR beta CDR3 regions came from RNA transcripts. Initially, a first-round RT-PCR of the TCR CDR3 employed the HTBI primer set. MiXCR, applied by TCRdb to the multiplex PCR reads, yields one record per CDR3 protein. The data contain almost 250,000 distinct CDR3 sequences, approximately 23% of them singletons. The sample was blood. Receptors originate from a woman between 35 and 50 years old with Graves' ophthalmopathy.

The rearrangement uses TRBV28 and TRBJ1-5; D is unclear. V was cut by 3 bases and J by 2 bases, with 11 bases left in between. This CDR3 has 15 residues. CDR1 and CDR2 from the germline V gene are MDHEN and SYDVKM. CDR3 loop: CASSFRPMGNQPQHF. CDR3 nucleotides: TGTGCCAGCAGTTTTAGGCCCATGGGCAATCAGCCCCAGCATTTT.

This clonotype was detected ten times or more. The rearrangement uses TRBV7-9 and TRBJ2-4; weak D call: TRBD1 (6 bases). V lost 3 bases and J lost 1, with 13 bases in between. The CDR3 is made up of 16 amino acids. CDR1 is SEHNR, CDR2 FQNEAQ, per germline (reference sequence). The CDR3 nucleotides are TGTGCCAGCAGCTTGTCAGGGGTTCGGGCCAAAAACATTCAGTACTTC. It translates to CASSLSGVRAKNIQYF. Supplemented by reference TRBV7-9 and TRBJ2-4, the full variable domain reads DTGVSQNPRHKITKRGQNVTFRCDPISEHNRLYWYRQTLGQGPEFLTYFQNEAQLEKSRLLSDRFSAERPKGSFSTLEIQRTEQGDSAMYLCASSLSGVRAKNIQYFGAGTRLSVL.

This clonotype was found many times. The chain joins TRBV11-2 to TRBJ1-2; no clear D gene. The V gene lost 0 bases and the J gene lost 0 bases, with 8 bases spanning the gap. CDR1 is SGHAT and CDR2 is FQNNGV in the germline V gene. The CDR3 spans 15 residues. The CDR3 DNA sequence: TGTGCCAGCAGCTTAGAGTCAGGACCTAACTATGGCTACACCTTC. Translated, it gives CASSLESGPNYGYTF.

This clonotype showed up many times. This chain connects TRBV2 to TRBJ2-4; 10 bases line up with TRBD1. J gave up 1 base and V 5 bases, and 8 bases lay outside the gene matches. CDR3 length: 17 amino acids. Germline loops: CDR1 SNHLY, CDR2 FYNNEI. CDR3 nucleotide sequence: TGTGCCAGCAGTCTCCCGGGACAGGGGTTCGCCAAAAACATTCAGTACTTC. Translated: CASSLPGQGFAKNIQYF.

This clonotype came up many times. The chain is built from TRBV10-3 and TRBJ1-3; D is ambiguous. V lost 6 bases to trimming and J lost 4 bases, with 4 bases between them. Looked up from germline, CDR1 is ENHRY and CDR2 is SYGVKD. The CDR3 spans 11 residues. CDR3 residues: CAIRQGNTIYF. DNA of the CDR3: TGTGCCATCAGACAGGGAAACACCATATATTTT.

This clonotype was seen ten or more times. The chain couples TRBV7-2 to TRBJ2-4, with D tentatively TRBD1 (5 bases). The length of the CDR3 is 14 residues. Germline lookup yields CDR1 SGHTA and CDR2 FQGNSA. Trimming shortened V by 4 bases and J by 1 base, and 8 bases separated the two germline ends. Written as DNA, the CDR3 is TGTGCCAGCAGCTCTTCAGGGGCCAAAAACATTCAGTACTTC. Its translation is CASSSSGAKNIQYF.

This clonotype showed up many times. This rearrangement joins TRBV7-2 to TRBJ1-1; the D is unclear. The CDR3 consists of 14 residues. Germline V gene sequence: CDR1 SGHTA, CDR2 FQGNSA. V lost 3 bases and J lost 1, with 9 bases in between. CDR3: CASSFQQSNTEAFF. Written as DNA, the CDR3 is TGTGCCAGCAGCTTTCAACAGTCGAACACTGAAGCTTTCTTT.

This clonotype was recorded many times. The V gene is TRBV6-5, the J gene TRBJ2-2, with 7 bases matching TRBD1. The CDR3 has 15 amino acids. V trimming: 6 bases; J trimming: 2 bases; junction bases outside the gene matches: 6. Germline V gene data show CDR1 as MNHEY and CDR2 as SVGAGI. The CDR3 sequence is CASRPGQINTGELFF. The CDR3 bases are TGTGCCAGCAGGCCGGGACAGATAAACACCGGGGAGCTGTTTTTT.

This clonotype came up a few times. The V gene is TRBV4-2, the J gene TRBJ2-7; 9 positions agree with TRBD2. The CDR3 runs to 16 residues. Trimming at V came to 2 bases and at J to 0 bases, leaving 5 bases not matched to a gene. Per the germline V gene, CDR1 is LGHNA and CDR2 is YNFKEQ. The CDR3 sequence: CASSQSIAGASYEQYF. The CDR3 nucleotides read TGTGCCAGCAGCCAATCTATAGCGGGAGCCTCCTACGAGCAGTACTTC.

This clonotype was recorded many times. V gene TRBV11-2 combines with J gene TRBJ2-7; maybe TRBD2 (5 bases). The CDR3 is made up of 12 amino acids. V was cut by 4 bases and J by 1 base, with 5 bases left in between. Germline values: CDR1 SGHAT, CDR2 FQNNGV. CDR3: CASSWRSYEQYF. CDR3 DNA sequence: TGTGCCAGCAGCTGGAGGTCCTACGAGCAGTACTTC.

This clonotype was picked up many times. The gene calls are TRBV6-1 and TRBJ2-5; D uncertain. Germline loops: CDR1 MNHNS, CDR2 SASEGT. CDR3 length equals 13 residues. Trimming cost V 0 bases and J 6 bases, with 8 bases left between them. CDR3 sequence reads: CASSEAHEKTQYF. CDR3 nucleotide sequence: TGTGCCAGCAGTGAAGCGCATGAAAAGACCCAGTACTTC.

This clonotype was seen many times. V is TRBV6-5 and J is TRBJ1-5, with D possibly being TRBD1 (6 bases). The CDR3 is made up of 14 amino acids. Germline assignment: CDR1 MNHEY and CDR2 SVGAGI. V lost 3 bases and J 5 bases, leaving 11 bases between the germline ends. The DNA for the CDR3 is TGTGCCAGCAGTTATTACCCAGGGGATCAGCCCCAGCATTTT. Encoded protein: CASSYYPGDQPQHF.

This clonotype has a count of ten or more. This chain joins TRBV7-9 and TRBJ2-5; TRBD1 agrees at 12 bases. With 4 bases clipped from V and 5 bases from J, the junction kept 8 bases outside the gene matches. CDR3 length: 16 residues. Germline V CDR1 and CDR2: SEHNR, FQNEAQ (reference sequence). The CDR3 region is CASSYSPGQGAETQYF. The CDR3 DNA reads TGTGCCAGCAGCTACTCTCCGGGACAGGGGGCCGAGACCCAGTACTTC.

The count of this clonotype is one. The chain employs TRBV15 and TRBJ1-1, with 7 bases identical to TRBD1. Looked up from germline, CDR1 is LNHNV and CDR2 is YYDKDF (reference sequence). The CDR3 spans 18 residues. V was pared by 5 bases and J by 0 bases, with 15 bases of the junction left unmatched. In nucleotides, the CDR3 is TGTGCCACCAGCTTCCCCTATAAGGGGGCCCCGATGAACACTGAAGCTTTCTTT. This translates into CATSFPYKGAPMNTEAFF.

There are a few counts of this clonotype. This rearrangement joins TRBV19 to TRBJ2-4, with 8 bases aligning to TRBD2. The germline gives CDR1 LNHDA, CDR2 SQIVND (reference sequence). This CDR3 contains 18 residues. The V segment lost 4 bases and the J segment 1 base; nucleotides outside the gene matches: 12. For the CDR3, the DNA is TGTGCCAGTAGTACACCCCCTCGGGGGGGCGGGGCCAAAAACATTCAGTACTTC. Residues: CASSTPPRGGGAKNIQYF.